The 17 T cell receptor beta chains presented below share a single source sample, sequenced in a study of response to subunit inactivated influenza vaccine. One entry per CDR3 protein results from TCRdb running MiXCR on the RT-PCR reads. The sample lists 500,000 to 600,000 distinct CDR3 sequences, under 9% occurring once. The sequenced sample was PBMCs from blood, obtained about 23 months after vaccination. Receptors originate from a man between 50 and 69 years old who received an inactivated influenza vaccine.

This clonotype showed up just a few times. CDR3 protein: CATTPASGNTIYF. Here the CDR3 DNA reads TGTGCCACTACCCCGGCCTCTGGAAACACCATATATTTT. V is TRBV19 and J is TRBJ1-3; D is unresolved. CDR1 and CDR2 from the germline V gene are LNHDA and SQIVND (reference sequence). V was clipped by 10 bases and J by 0 bases, with 10 bases between them. The CDR3 length is 13 residues.

This clonotype was counted between two and nine times. The V gene is TRBV5-4, the J gene TRBJ2-5; TRBD2 might be the D (6 bases). Per germline, CDR1 SGHNT and CDR2 YYREEE (reference sequence). V dropped 2 bases and J dropped 5 bases, with 13 bases sitting between them. CDR3 length: 14 amino acids. CDR3 DNA sequence: TGTGCCAGCAGCTTCGGTGGGGGACTGGAGACCCAGTACTTC. It yields the protein CASSFGGGLETQYF.

This clonotype came up a few times. The chain combines TRBV6-5 with TRBJ2-3; D not resolved. The germline V and J ends were trimmed by 2 bases and 1 base, with 7 bases remaining between them. This CDR3 region has 14 residues. Germline V CDR1 and CDR2: MNHEY, SVGAGI. CDR3 sequence (DNA): TGTGCCAGCAGTTACACATACCGCACAGATACGCAGTATTTT. The encoded protein is CASSYTYRTDTQYF.

This clonotype has only a few counts. The chain carries TRBV14 and TRBJ2-1; perhaps TRBD1 as D (7 bases). CDR1 is SGHDN, CDR2 FVKESK, per germline. V lost 5 bases and J lost 4, with 18 bases in between. The CDR3 is 16 residues long. CDR3 amino acids: CASSYSGGTAYNEQFF. DNA for the CDR3: TGTGCCAGCAGCTACAGTGGAGGGACAGCATACAATGAGCAGTTCTTC.

This clonotype was found a few times. The rearrangement links TRBV6-1 to TRBJ1-5; 7 bases match TRBD1. Germline CDR1 and CDR2: MNHNS and SASEGT. The junction had 5 bases not matched to a gene; V was cut back by 6 bases and J by 6 bases. The length of the CDR3 is 13 residues. The CDR3 DNA reads as TGTGCCAGCAGATTTACAGGGGCTCAGCCCCAGCATTTT. The encoded protein is CASRFTGAQPQHF.

This chain connects TRBV4-2 to TRBJ2-7; 9 bases are a match to TRBD2. This CDR3 is 17 amino acids long. Germline V gene data show CDR1 as LGHNA and CDR2 as YNFKEQ. J was trimmed by 4 bases and V by 2 bases; bases with no gene match: 12. The CDR3 here is CASSQSSSGGHEYEQYF. The CDR3 region has the DNA TGTGCCAGCAGCCAAAGCTCGAGCGGGGGGCACGAGTACGAGCAGTACTTC.

This clonotype was recorded at least ten times. The CDR3 protein is CSASGGPSWNEQYF. CDR3 coding DNA: TGCAGTGCATCAGGGGGCCCCTCTTGGAACGAGCAGTACTTC. The chain employs TRBV20-1 and TRBJ2-7; 8 nucleotides match TRBD1. Germline V gene lookup returns CDR1 DFQATT and CDR2 SNEGSKA (reference sequence). The CDR3 runs to 14 residues. V lost 6 bases, J lost 5 bases, and 12 bases stayed unmatched.

This clonotype was recorded at least ten times. This chain links TRBV28 with TRBJ1-2; the match to TRBD1 covers 7 bases. Trimming removed 4 bases from V and 4 bases from J; junction bases left unmatched: 9. The CDR3 has 15 amino acids. CDR1 and CDR2 from the germline V gene are MDHEN and SYDVKM. DNA of the CDR3: TGTGCCAGCAGTTCGGGACAGTCTCTTCTCTATGGCTACACCTTC. It codes for CASSSGQSLLYGYTF.

This clonotype was observed at least ten times. The chain joins TRBV6-5 to TRBJ1-1; D not resolved. Trimming removed 4 bases from V and 5 bases from J, with 8 bases in between. Germline V gene lookup returns CDR1 MNHEY and CDR2 SVGAGI. The CDR3 runs 12 residues. The DNA of the CDR3 is TGTGCCAGCAGTTCCGGGCATACTGAAGCTTTCTTT. This encodes CASSSGHTEAFF.

This clonotype was seen a few times. The chain has TRBV27 and TRBJ2-3; TRBD2 matches at 8 bases. Trimming at V came to 5 bases and at J to 4 bases, leaving 5 bases not matched to a gene. Germline V gives CDR1 MNHEY, CDR2 SMNVEV (reference sequence). The CDR3 is made up of 14 amino acids. CDR3 in DNA: TGTGCCAGCAGTCACGGACTAGCATCAGATACGCAGTATTTT. Amino acid sequence: CASSHGLASDTQYF.

The gene calls are TRBV7-2 and TRBJ2-1; D unresolved. This CDR3 is 13 amino acids long. CDR1 is SGHTA, CDR2 FQGNSA, per germline. V was shortened by 3 bases and J by 4 bases, with 7 bases between the two germline ends. The CDR3 DNA reads as TGTGCCAGCAGCTTTTTCAGTTACAATGAGCAGTTCTTC. The encoded protein is CASSFFSYNEQFF.

Notes on this clonotype: Lacking the conserved final phenylalanine or tryptophan, this CDR3 likely reflects a read error. The chain uses TRBV20-1 and TRBJ2-7, with 13 positions matching TRBD2. The CDR3 runs to 17 residues. Trimming took 3 bases from V and 5 from J; bases not matched to a gene: 13. The germline V gene encodes CDR1 DFQATT and CDR2 SNEGSKA (reference sequence). This CDR3 reads CSASSPGLAGILHEQYL. The CDR3 nucleotides are TGCAGTGCTAGCTCGCCGGGACTAGCGGGAATTCTCCACGAGCAGTACCTC.

J is TRBJ2-2 and V is TRBV29-1; D is tentatively TRBD1 or TRBD2 (5 bases each). V was trimmed by 4 bases and J by 6 bases, leaving 9 bases between them. Germline V gene lookup returns CDR1 SQVTM and CDR2 ANQGSEA. The CDR3 sequence is 12 residues long. Written as DNA, the CDR3 is TGCAGCGTTGTTGGGGGTTCCGGGGAGCTGTTTTTT. Protein: CSVVGGSGELFF.

This clonotype was detected a few times. The germline gene is not matched at one end of the junction; a read error may be the cause. The V and J genes are TRBV12-3 or TRBV12-4 and TRBJ2-1, with 8 positions matching TRBD2. This CDR3 spans 15 amino acids. CDR3 region: CASSVAGSPYNEQFF. CDR3 sequence (DNA): TGTGCCAGCAGTGTAGCGGGGAGCCCCTACAATGAGCAGTTCTTC.

This clonotype was observed at least ten times. The chain joins TRBV2 to TRBJ2-3; D uncertain. The CDR3 runs to 11 residues. The V and J ends lost 11 bases and 3 bases respectively, with 9 bases between them. Germline values: CDR1 SNHLY, CDR2 FYNNEI. The CDR3 loop reads CAGKVTDTQYF. CDR3 nucleotides: TGTGCCGGAAAGGTGACAGATACGCAGTATTTT. The variable domain in full, with the rest retrieved from reference TRBV2 and TRBJ2-3, is EPEVTQTPSHQVTQMGQEVILRCVPISNHLYFYWYRQILGQKVEFLVSFYNNEISEKSEIFDDQFSVERPDGSNFTLKIRSTKLEDSAMYFCAGKVTDTQYFGPGTRLTVL.

The chain employs TRBV7-9 and TRBJ2-7, with 9 bases matching TRBD2. This CDR3 has 16 residues. CDR1 is SEHNR, CDR2 FQNEAQ, per germline (reference sequence). The ends lost 5 bases at V and 6 bases at J; junction bases unmatched: 14. The CDR3 bases are TGTGCCAGCAGCCAAGGCCGCCTAGCGGGATTGGGCGAGCAGTACTTC. This codes for CASSQGRLAGLGEQYF.

This clonotype was counted ten times or more. The chain recombines TRBV4-3 with TRBJ2-1; perhaps TRBD1 as D (5 bases). The length of the CDR3 is 16 residues. V was clipped by 0 bases and J by 6 bases, with 15 bases between them. The V gene's germline CDR1 is LGHNA and CDR2 YSLEER. The CDR3 DNA reads as TGCGCCAGCAGCCAAGATAAGCAGGGTAGAGGCAATGAGCAGTTCTTC. This gives the protein CASSQDKQGRGNEQFF.